The 22 T cell receptor beta chains below come from one sample, sequenced in a study of regulatory T cells in long-lasting Graves disease. Time point here: newly diagnosed GD, antithyroid drugs for less than 3 months. From PBMCs, RNA was extracted and then used to make the TCR library. Arm-PCR with iRepertoire HTBI primers amplified the CDR3 regions for these TCR beta libraries. TCRdb analysed the multiplex PCR reads with MiXCR anew, one entry per CDR3 protein. The sample lists about 330,000 distinct CDR3 sequences, about 17% seen once, with 20% to 25% in the top ten. Separately, the same data were catalogued under a study of T cells in Graves' hyperthyroidism and ophthalmopathy.

Sequencing was performed on peripheral blood mononuclear cells (PBMCs), taken at new diagnosis, from a patient treated with antithyroid drugs. These receptor sequences come from a woman aged 18-30 years with Graves disease.

This clonotype showed up many times. The rearrangement joins TRBV10-3 to TRBJ2-7; D is perhaps TRBD1 (6 bases). Germline lookup yields CDR1 ENHRY and CDR2 SYGVKD. V was shortened by 5 bases and J by 6 bases, with 17 bases between the two germline ends. This CDR3 has 14 amino acids. The CDR3 spells CAISTQGRGGEQYF. CDR3 bases: TGTGCCATCAGTACACAGGGCCGTGGGGGCGAGCAGTACTTC.

This chain connects TRBV7-9 to TRBJ2-3; D may be TRBD1 (7 bases). The CDR3 has 15 amino acids. Per germline, CDR1 SEHNR and CDR2 FQNEAQ (reference sequence). V gave up 3 bases and J gave up 0 bases, with 10 bases separating them. The CDR3 bases are TGTGCCAGCAGCTTCAGGGGGACTAGCACAGATACGCAGTATTTT. Residues: CASSFRGTSTDTQYF.

This clonotype was recorded at least ten times. This chain joins TRBV28 and TRBJ2-7; 8 bases are shared with TRBD1. The length of the CDR3 is 15 residues. The junction had 3 bases not matched to a gene; V was cut back by 0 bases and J by 2 bases. CDR1 MDHEN and CDR2 SYDVKM come from the germline V gene. Here the CDR3 reads CASSLWDRVTYEQYF. The DNA of the CDR3 is TGTGCCAGCAGTTTATGGGACAGGGTTACCTACGAGCAGTACTTC.

The sample holds many counts of this clonotype. The chain uses TRBV2 and TRBJ2-1; 7 bases line up with TRBD2. The CDR3 extends over 15 amino acids. Germline lookup yields CDR1 SNHLY and CDR2 FYNNEI. V shed 6 bases and J 6 bases; nucleotides not matched to a gene: 11. CDR3 sequence: CASRATSARANEQFF. The DNA for the CDR3 is TGTGCCAGCAGAGCTACTAGCGCCCGGGCCAATGAGCAGTTCTTC.

The CDR3 DNA reads as TGTGCCAGCAGCTCCCGGACAGGGGGCTCCTACGAGCAGTACTTC. Translation gives CASSSRTGGSYEQYF. This chain connects TRBV5-4 to TRBJ2-7, with 10 bases lining up with TRBD1. Trimming removed 3 bases from V and 0 bases from J; junction bases left unmatched: 3. Germline V gives CDR1 SGHNT, CDR2 YYREEE (reference sequence). The CDR3 is made up of 15 amino acids.

Ten or more counts support this clonotype. The V gene is TRBV5-1, the J gene TRBJ1-1; D is uncertain. Deletions cut 2 bases from V and 0 bases from J, with 8 bases between. The CDR3 contains 14 residues. Germline V gene data show CDR1 as SGHRS and CDR2 as YFSETQ. CDR3 sequence: CASSFGRMNTEAFF. CDR3 bases: TGCGCCAGCAGCTTTGGCCGTATGAACACTGAAGCTTTCTTT. Combining the CDR3 with reference TRBV5-1 and TRBJ1-1 gives the whole variable domain KAGVTQTPRYLIKTRGQQVTLSCSPISGHRSVSWYQQTPGQGLQFLFEYFSETQRNKGNFPGRFSGRQFSNSRSEMNVSTLELGDSALYLCASSFGRMNTEAFFGQGTRLTVV.

This clonotype was seen many times. This sequence joins TRBV28 and TRBJ2-1, with TRBD2 as a possible D gene (6 bases). V shed 7 bases and J shed 6 bases, with 16 bases lying between them. Germline CDR1 reads MDHEN; CDR2 reads SYDVKM. CDR3 size: 14 residues. The CDR3 region has the DNA TGTGCCAGCACGTTTAGCGGCGGTGTCAATGAGCAGTTCTTC. This translates into CASTFSGGVNEQFF.

This clonotype was detected only a few times. The gene calls are TRBV2 and TRBJ2-2; tentatively, D is TRBD1 (6 bases). CDR3 length: 12 amino acids. Germline V gives CDR1 SNHLY, CDR2 FYNNEI. V was shortened by 5 bases and J by 5 bases, with 6 bases between the two germline ends. CDR3 coding DNA: TGTGCCAGCAGTACAGGGACCGGGGAGCTGTTTTTT. This codes for CASSTGTGELFF.

This clonotype has ten or more counts. The CDR3 bases are TGTGCCAGCAGCTCCCTACTAGGCAAGGGCACAGATACGCAGTATTTT. Amino acid sequence: CASSSLLGKGTDTQYF. The chain uses TRBV7-9 and TRBJ2-3; TRBD2 is a possible D gene (5 bases). Between the trimmed V and J ends, which lost 4 bases and 1 base, there was a span of 15 bases. From germline, CDR1 is SEHNR and CDR2 FQNEAQ (reference sequence). The CDR3 covers 16 residues.

Ten or more counts support this clonotype. This chain connects TRBV18 to TRBJ2-3; D is uncertain. Germline lookup yields CDR1 KGHSH and CDR2 LQKENI. The V gene lost 3 bases and the J gene lost 3 bases, with 13 bases spanning the gap. The CDR3 loop spans 15 amino acids. The CDR3 reads CASSPNPPGTDTQYF. In DNA, the CDR3 is TGTGCCAGCTCACCGAACCCCCCCGGGACAGATACGCAGTATTTT. Together with reference TRBV18 and TRBJ2-3, the CDR3 gives the full variable domain: NAGVMQNPRHLVRRRGQEARLRCSPMKGHSHVYWYRQLPEEGLKFMVYLQKENIIDESGMPKERFSAEFPKEGPSILRIQQVVRGDSAAYFCASSPNPPGTDTQYFGPGTRLTVL.

The V call is TRBV19, the J call TRBJ1-1; D unclear. In germline, CDR1 is LNHDA, CDR2 SQIVND (reference sequence). This CDR3 has 14 amino acids. The V end lost 8 bases, the J end lost 2 bases, and 15 bases lay between the germline ends. CDR3 DNA: TGTGCCAGTTGTAAATGGACGGGTAACACTGAAGCTTTCTTT. Protein: CASCKWTGNTEAFF.

The chain links TRBV19 to TRBJ2-2, with 7 bases aligning to TRBD1. CDR1 LNHDA and CDR2 SQIVND come from the germline V gene (reference sequence). The CDR3 totals 16 residues. The V segment lost 6 bases and the J segment 3 bases; nucleotides outside the gene matches: 10. CDR3 loop: CASRGLGQVDTGELFF. CDR3 nucleotides: TGTGCCAGTAGGGGCCTCGGACAGGTGGACACCGGGGAGCTGTTTTTT.

This clonotype occurred many times. V is TRBV20-1 and J is TRBJ2-5; 7 positions agree with TRBD1. This CDR3 comprises 16 residues. Per the germline V gene, CDR1 is DFQATT and CDR2 is SNEGSKA (reference sequence). Trimming cost V 4 bases and J 0 bases; bases outside gene matches: 11. This CDR3 is CSAKEPGTVYQETQYF. The CDR3 region has the DNA TGCAGTGCTAAGGAGCCCGGGACAGTGTACCAAGAGACCCAGTACTTC.

The chain combines TRBV9 with TRBJ2-7; 9 nucleotides match TRBD2. The CDR3 spans 14 residues. The germline gives CDR1 SGDLS, CDR2 YYNGEE. V lost 0 bases to trimming and J lost 6 bases; unmatched junction nucleotides: 4. CDR3 residues: CASSVGSGSTEQYF. CDR3 bases: TGTGCCAGCAGCGTAGGTAGCGGGAGTACCGAGCAGTACTTC. Full variable domain (missing parts from reference TRBV9 and TRBJ2-7): DSGVTQTPKHLITATGQRVTLRCSPRSGDLSVYWYQQSLDQGLQFLIQYYNGEERAKGNILERFSAQQFPDLHSELNLSSLELGDSALYFCASSVGSGSTEQYFGPGTRLTVT.

On this clonotype itself: The junction does not match germline at one end; this may be a read error. The chain combines TRBV7-8 with TRBJ2-3, with no clear D. Germline loops: CDR1 SGHVS, CDR2 FQNEAQ. The CDR3 runs to 16 residues. The CDR3 DNA sequence: TGTGCCAACAGCTCAGTATGGAGATCTAGCACAGATACGCAGTATTTT. Its translation is CANSSVWRSSTDTQYF. The whole variable domain, filled in from reference TRBV7-8 and TRBJ2-3, reads GAGVSQSPRYKVAKRGQDVALRCDPISGHVSLFWYQQALGQGPEFLTYFQNEAQLDKSGLPSDRFFAERPEGSVSTLKIQRTQQEDSAVYLCANSSVWRSSTDTQYFGPGTRLTVL.

As concerns this clonotype: A single base is all that separates this from a far larger clone, so a read error is likely. The chain couples TRBV5-5 to TRBJ2-3; D is perhaps TRBD1 (6 bases). In germline, CDR1 is SGHKS, CDR2 YYEKEE (reference sequence). With 3 bases removed from V and 2 bases from J, the gap between germline ends came to 16 bases. This CDR3 has 16 residues. The CDR3 sequence is CASSSRTGSHTDTQYF. CDR3 coding DNA: TGTGCCAGCAGCTCGCGCACAGGGTCCCACACAGATACGCAGTATTTT.

This clonotype came up a few times. The rearrangement joins TRBV4-1 to TRBJ2-1, with D possibly called TRBD1 or TRBD2 (6 bases each). Per the germline V gene, CDR1 is MGHRA and CDR2 is YSYEKL. This CDR3 is built from 16 residues. V was clipped by 1 base and J by 2 bases, with 12 bases between them. The DNA for the CDR3 is TGCGCCAGCAGCCAAGTCCTAGGGGGGCCCTACAATGAGCAGTTCTTC. Encoded protein: CASSQVLGGPYNEQFF.

In this sample, this clonotype turned up many times. The chain carries TRBV20-1 and TRBJ2-1; D remains unclear. This CDR3 spans 14 amino acids. The V gene lost 5 bases and the J gene lost 0 bases, with 11 bases spanning the gap. Germline V lookup: CDR1 DFQATT, CDR2 SNEGSKA (reference sequence). The CDR3 loop is CSAPKVGSYNEQFF. The DNA for the CDR3 is TGCAGTGCTCCGAAGGTGGGCTCCTACAATGAGCAGTTCTTC.

Ten or more counts support this clonotype. This rearrangement joins TRBV18 to TRBJ1-1; perhaps TRBD1 as D (5 bases). Germline loops: CDR1 KGHSH, CDR2 LQKENI. Deletions cut 3 bases from V and 11 bases from J, with 16 bases between. The CDR3 runs to 13 residues. This CDR3 reads CASSPRQSGRAFF. The CDR3 nucleotides read TGTGCCAGCTCACCGCGACAGAGTGGAAGGGCTTTCTTT.

This clonotype was counted a few times. The V call is TRBV29-1, the J call TRBJ2-2; D not resolved. The CDR3 consists of 12 residues. Germline CDR1 is SQVTM and CDR2 is ANQGSEA. The germline V and J ends were trimmed by 4 bases and 4 bases, with 7 bases remaining between them. CDR3 coding DNA: TGCAGCGTTGTTTTTAGCACCGGGGAGCTGTTTTTT. Translation: CSVVFSTGELFF.

This clonotype occurred many times. This sequence joins TRBV2 and TRBJ1-5, with 7 bases identical to TRBD1. This CDR3 has 13 amino acids. Unmatched junction bases numbered 9, after V lost 9 bases and J lost 7 bases. Germline assignment: CDR1 SNHLY and CDR2 FYNNEI. The chain's CDR3 is CASNFRGGQPQHF. For the CDR3, the DNA is TGTGCCAGTAATTTCAGGGGGGGACAGCCCCAGCATTTT.

CDR3 loop: CASTNPPYEQYF. The CDR3 nucleotides are TGTGCCAGCACAAACCCGCCCTACGAGCAGTACTTC. V is TRBV6-1 and J is TRBJ2-7; D is unclear. The CDR3 is made up of 12 amino acids. Germline CDR1 and CDR2: MNHNS and SASEGT. V lost 7 bases and J 2 bases, leaving 9 bases between the germline ends.